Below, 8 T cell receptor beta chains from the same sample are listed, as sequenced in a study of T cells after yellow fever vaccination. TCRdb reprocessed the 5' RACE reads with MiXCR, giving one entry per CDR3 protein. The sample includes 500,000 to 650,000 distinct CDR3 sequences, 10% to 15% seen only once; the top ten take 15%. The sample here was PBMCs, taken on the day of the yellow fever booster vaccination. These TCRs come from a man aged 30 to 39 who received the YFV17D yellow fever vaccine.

CDR3 in amino acids: CASSSGVLINNEQFF. In DNA, the CDR3 is TGTGCCAGCAGCTCCGGGGTCCTGATCAACAATGAGCAGTTCTTC. V usage is TRBV7-9 and J usage is TRBJ2-1, with a weak D call TRBD2 (5 bases). This CDR3 spans 15 amino acids. The V and J ends lost 4 bases and 5 bases respectively, with 15 bases between them. CDR1 SEHNR and CDR2 FQNEAQ come from the germline V gene (reference sequence).

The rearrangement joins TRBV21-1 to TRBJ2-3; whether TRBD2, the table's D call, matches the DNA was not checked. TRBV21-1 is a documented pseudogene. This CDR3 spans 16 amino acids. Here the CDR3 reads CASSKFARESTDTQYF. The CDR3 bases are TGTGCCAGCAGCAAATTTGCTCGGGAGAGCACAGATACGCAGTATTTT.

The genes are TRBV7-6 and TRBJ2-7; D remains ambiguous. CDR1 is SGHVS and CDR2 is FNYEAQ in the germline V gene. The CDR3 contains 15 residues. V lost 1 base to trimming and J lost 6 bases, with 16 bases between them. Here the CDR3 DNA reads TGTGCCAGCAGCTTAGAATCGGACGCCAGCCGCGAGCAGTACTTC. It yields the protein CASSLESDASREQYF.

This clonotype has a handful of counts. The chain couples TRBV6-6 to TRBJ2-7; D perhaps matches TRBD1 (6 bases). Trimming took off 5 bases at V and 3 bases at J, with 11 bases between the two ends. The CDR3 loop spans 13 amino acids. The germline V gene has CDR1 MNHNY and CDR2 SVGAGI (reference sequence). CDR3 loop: CASSISGDYEQYF. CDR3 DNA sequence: TGTGCCAGCAGTATCTCAGGGGACTACGAGCAGTACTTC.

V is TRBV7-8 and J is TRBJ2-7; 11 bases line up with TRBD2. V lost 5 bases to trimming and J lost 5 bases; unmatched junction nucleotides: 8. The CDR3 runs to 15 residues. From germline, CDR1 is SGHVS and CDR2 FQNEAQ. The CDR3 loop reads CASSLSGRAEDEQYF. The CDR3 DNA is TGTGCCAGCAGCCTTAGCGGGAGGGCCGAGGACGAGCAGTACTTC.

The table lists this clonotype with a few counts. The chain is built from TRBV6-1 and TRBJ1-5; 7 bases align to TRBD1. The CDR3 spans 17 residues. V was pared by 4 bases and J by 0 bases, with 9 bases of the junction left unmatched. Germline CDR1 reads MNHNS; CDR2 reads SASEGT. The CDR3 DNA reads TGTGCCAGCAGTGGGGACAGAACACGCGATAGCAATCAGCCCCAGCATTTT. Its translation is CASSGDRTRDSNQPQHF.

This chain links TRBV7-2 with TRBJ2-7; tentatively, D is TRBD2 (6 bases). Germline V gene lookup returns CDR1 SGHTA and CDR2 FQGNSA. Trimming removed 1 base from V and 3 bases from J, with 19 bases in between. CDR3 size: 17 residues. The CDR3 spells CASSLGSGGGFGYEQYF. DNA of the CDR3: TGTGCCAGCAGCTTAGGGTCGGGTGGAGGGTTTGGCTACGAGCAGTACTTC.

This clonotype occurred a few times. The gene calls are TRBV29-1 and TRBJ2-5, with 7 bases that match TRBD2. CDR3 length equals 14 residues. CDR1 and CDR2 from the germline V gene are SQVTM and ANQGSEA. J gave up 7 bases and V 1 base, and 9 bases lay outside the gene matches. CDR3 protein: CSVEGGSVRGTQYF. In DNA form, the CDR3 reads TGCAGCGTTGAAGGCGGGAGCGTCCGAGGGACCCAGTACTTC.